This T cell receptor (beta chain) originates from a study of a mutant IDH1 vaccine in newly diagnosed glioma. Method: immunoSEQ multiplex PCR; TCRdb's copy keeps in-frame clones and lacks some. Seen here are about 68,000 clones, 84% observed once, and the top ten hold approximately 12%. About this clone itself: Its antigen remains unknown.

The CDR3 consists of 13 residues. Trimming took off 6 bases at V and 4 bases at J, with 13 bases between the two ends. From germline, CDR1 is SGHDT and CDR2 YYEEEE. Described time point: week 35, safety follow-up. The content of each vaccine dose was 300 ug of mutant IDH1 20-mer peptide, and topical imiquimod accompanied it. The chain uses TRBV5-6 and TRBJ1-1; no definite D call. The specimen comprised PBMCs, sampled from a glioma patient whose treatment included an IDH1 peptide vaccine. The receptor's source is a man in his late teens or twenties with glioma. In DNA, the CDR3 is TGTGCCAGCAACACCCGCCGGATCACTGAAGCTTTCTTT. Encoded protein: CASNTRRITEAFF.